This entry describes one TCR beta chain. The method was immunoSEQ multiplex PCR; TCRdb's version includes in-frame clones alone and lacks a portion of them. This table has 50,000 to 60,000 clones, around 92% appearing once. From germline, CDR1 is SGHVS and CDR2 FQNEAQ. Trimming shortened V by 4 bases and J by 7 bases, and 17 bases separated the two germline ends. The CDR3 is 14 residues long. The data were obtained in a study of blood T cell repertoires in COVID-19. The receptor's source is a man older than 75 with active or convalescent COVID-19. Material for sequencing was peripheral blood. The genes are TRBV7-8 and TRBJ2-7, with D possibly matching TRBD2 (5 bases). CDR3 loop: CASSSRGAAREQYF. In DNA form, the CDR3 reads TGTGCCAGCAGCTCACGGGGTGCCGCCCGGGAGCAGTACTTC.